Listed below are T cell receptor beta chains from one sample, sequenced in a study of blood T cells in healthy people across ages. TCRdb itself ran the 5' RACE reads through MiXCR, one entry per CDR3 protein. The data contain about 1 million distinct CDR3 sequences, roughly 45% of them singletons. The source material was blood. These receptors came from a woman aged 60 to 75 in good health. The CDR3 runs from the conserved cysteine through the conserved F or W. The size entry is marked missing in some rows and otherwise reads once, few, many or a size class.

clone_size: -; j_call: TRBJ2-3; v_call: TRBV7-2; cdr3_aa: CASTMCRGTDTQYF
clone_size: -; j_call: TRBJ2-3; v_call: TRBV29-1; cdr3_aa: CSVKGGSTDTQYF
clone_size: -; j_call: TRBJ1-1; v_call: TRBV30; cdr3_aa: CAWSVRFDIEAFF
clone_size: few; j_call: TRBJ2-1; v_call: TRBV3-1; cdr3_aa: CASSQIGDRSLRDEQFF
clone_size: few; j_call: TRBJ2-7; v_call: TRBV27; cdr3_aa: CASSWDRELDEQYF
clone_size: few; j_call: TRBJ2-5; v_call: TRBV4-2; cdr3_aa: CASSQDGTSGIDNEQYF
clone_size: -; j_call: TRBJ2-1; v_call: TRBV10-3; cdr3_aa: CAITRVAGGSGNEQFF
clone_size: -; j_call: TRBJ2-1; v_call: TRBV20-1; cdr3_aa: CSAPSFAGGFGNEQFF
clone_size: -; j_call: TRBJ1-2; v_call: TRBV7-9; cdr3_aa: CASSSGQAGYTF
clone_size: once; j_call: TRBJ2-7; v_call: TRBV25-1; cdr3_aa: CASSRQGDYERYF